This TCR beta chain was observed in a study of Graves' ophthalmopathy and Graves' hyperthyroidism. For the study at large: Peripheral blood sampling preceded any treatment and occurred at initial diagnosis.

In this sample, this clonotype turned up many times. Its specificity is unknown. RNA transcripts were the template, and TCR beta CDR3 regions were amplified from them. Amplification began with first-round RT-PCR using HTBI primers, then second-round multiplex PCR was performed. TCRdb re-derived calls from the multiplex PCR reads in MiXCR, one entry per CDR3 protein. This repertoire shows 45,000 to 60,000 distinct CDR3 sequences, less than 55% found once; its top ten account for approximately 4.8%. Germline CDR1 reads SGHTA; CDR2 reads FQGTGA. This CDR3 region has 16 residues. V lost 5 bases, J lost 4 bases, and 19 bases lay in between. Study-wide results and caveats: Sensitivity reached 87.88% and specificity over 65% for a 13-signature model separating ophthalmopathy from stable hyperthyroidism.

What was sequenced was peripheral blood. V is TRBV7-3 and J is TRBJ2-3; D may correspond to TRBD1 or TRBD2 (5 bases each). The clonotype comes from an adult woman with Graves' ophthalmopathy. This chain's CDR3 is CASSAQTGTTPDTQYF. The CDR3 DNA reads TGTGCCAGCAGCGCCCAGACCGGGACCACACCAGATACGCAGTATTTT.